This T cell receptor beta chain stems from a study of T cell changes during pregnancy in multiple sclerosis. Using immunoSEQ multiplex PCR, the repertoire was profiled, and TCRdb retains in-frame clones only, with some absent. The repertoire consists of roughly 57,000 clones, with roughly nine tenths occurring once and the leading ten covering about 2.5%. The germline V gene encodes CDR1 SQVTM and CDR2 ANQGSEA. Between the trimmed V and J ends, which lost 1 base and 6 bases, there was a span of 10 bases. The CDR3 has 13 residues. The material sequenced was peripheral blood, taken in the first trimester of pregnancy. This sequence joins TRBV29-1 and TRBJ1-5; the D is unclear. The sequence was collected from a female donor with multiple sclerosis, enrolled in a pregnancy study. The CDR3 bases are TGCAGCGTTGAAGGCGGGGAAGGTCAGCCCCAGCATTTT. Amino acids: CSVEGGEGQPQHF.